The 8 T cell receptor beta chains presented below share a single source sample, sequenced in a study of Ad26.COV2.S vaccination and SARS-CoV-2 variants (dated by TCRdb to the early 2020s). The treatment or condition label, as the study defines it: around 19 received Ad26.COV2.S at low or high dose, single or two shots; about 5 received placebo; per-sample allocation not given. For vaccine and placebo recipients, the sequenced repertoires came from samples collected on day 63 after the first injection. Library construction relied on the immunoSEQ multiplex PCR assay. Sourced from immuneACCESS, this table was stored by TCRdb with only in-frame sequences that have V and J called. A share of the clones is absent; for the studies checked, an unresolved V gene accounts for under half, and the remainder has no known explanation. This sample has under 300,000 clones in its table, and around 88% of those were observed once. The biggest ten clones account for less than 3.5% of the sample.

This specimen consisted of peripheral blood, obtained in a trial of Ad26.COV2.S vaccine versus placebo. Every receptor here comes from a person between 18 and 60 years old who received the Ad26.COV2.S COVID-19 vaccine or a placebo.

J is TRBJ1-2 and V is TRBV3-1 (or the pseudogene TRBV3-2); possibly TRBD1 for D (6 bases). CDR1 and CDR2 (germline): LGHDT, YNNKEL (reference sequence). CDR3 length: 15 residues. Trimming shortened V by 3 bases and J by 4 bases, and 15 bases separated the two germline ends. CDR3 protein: CASSQMDSFIYGYTF. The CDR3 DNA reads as TGTGCCAGCAGCCAGATGGACAGCTTCATCTATGGCTACACCTTC.

CDR3 loop: CASSLGVYNSPLHF. The CDR3 nucleotides are TGTGCCAGTAGTCTGGGGGTCTATAATTCACCCCTCCACTTT. V is TRBV19 and J is TRBJ1-6; D might be TRBD1 (5 bases). The V end lost 5 bases, the J end lost 3 bases, and 8 bases lay between the germline ends. This CDR3 contains 14 residues. The germline V gene has CDR1 LNHDA and CDR2 SQIVND (reference sequence).

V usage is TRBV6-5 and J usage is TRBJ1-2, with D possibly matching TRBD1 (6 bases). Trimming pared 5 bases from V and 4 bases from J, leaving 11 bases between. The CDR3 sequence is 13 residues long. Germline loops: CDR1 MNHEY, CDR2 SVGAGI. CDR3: CASSNTGSYGYTF. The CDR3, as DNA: TGTGCCAGCAGTAATACAGGGAGCTATGGCTACACCTTC.

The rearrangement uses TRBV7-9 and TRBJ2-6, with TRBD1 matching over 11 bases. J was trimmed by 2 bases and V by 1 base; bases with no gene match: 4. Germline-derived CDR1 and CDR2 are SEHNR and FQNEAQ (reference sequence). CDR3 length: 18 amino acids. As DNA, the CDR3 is TGTGCCAGCAGCTTAGGCAGGGACAGGGGGACTGGGGCCAACGTCCTGACTTTC. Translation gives CASSLGRDRGTGANVLTF.

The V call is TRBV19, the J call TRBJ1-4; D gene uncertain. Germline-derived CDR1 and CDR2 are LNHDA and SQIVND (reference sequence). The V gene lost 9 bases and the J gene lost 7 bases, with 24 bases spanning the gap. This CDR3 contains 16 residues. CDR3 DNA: TGTGCCAGCGCAAGCACCGGGAGGCAGGATTTTGAAAAACTGTTTTTT. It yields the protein CASASTGRQDFEKLFF.

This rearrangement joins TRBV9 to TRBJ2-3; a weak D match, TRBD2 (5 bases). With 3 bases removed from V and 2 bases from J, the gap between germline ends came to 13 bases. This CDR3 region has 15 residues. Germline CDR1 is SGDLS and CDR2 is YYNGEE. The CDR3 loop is CASSDRLKFTDTQYF. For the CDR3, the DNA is TGTGCCAGCAGCGATCGACTAAAATTCACAGATACGCAGTATTTT.

The CDR3 coding sequence is TGTGCCAGCAGTGAAGGGTTCACCGGGGAGCTGTTTTTT. Its protein is CASSEGFTGELFF. The chain links TRBV25-1 to TRBJ2-2; no reliable D call. V gave up 2 bases and J gave up 4 bases, with 5 bases separating them. In germline, CDR1 is MGHDK, CDR2 SYGVNS. The CDR3 spans 13 residues.

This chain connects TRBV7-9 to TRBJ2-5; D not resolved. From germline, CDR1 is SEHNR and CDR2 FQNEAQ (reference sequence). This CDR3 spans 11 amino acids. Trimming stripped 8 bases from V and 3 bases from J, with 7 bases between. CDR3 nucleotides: TGTGCCAGCGACCTCAAAGAGACCCAGTACTTC. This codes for CASDLKETQYF.